This entry lists 22 T cell receptor beta chains sequenced from one sample in a study of cytomegalovirus exposure and HLA in healthy donors. PCR used 60 Vbeta primers and 13 Jbeta primers. TCRdb's table, derived via immunoSEQ multiplex PCR, lists solely in-frame clones and lacks some. The data show about 140,000 clones, more than 70% seen once. Sequenced material: PBMCs. These TCRs come from a woman aged 40 to 50 in good health and CMV-seronegative.

V gene TRBV5-1 combines with J gene TRBJ2-7, with D unresolved. This CDR3 spans 11 amino acids. The V gene's germline CDR1 is SGHRS and CDR2 YFSETQ. The V gene lost 0 bases and the J gene lost 9 bases, with 7 bases spanning the gap. CDR3 protein: CASSLAERQYF. The CDR3 DNA reads as TGCGCCAGCAGCTTGGCCGAGCGGCAGTACTTC.

V and J are TRBV2 and TRBJ1-1; D might be TRBD1 (5 bases). Per the germline V gene, CDR1 is SNHLY and CDR2 is FYNNEI. CDR3 length equals 15 residues. V lost 9 bases and J lost 4, with 21 bases in between. CDR3 coding DNA: TGTGCCAGGAATTCAGGGTTAACGGGTGGCACTGAAGCTTTCTTT. Amino acids: CARNSGLTGGTEAFF.

Only one count was recorded for this clone. The V gene is TRBV15, the J gene TRBJ1-2; 11 positions agree with TRBD1. This CDR3 is built from 15 residues. CDR1 and CDR2 from the germline V gene are LNHNV and YYDKDF (reference sequence). V lost 1 base, J lost 4 bases, and 2 bases stayed unmatched. Written as DNA, the CDR3 is TGTGCCACCAGCAGAGGAGGGACAGGGGGCTATGGCTACACCTTC. Its translation: CATSRGGTGGYGYTF.

This clone was recorded a few times. This chain uses TRBV4-2 with TRBJ2-5; 7 nucleotides match TRBD1. Germline CDR1 reads LGHNA; CDR2 reads YNFKEQ. The CDR3 has 15 amino acids. V lost 2 bases and J lost 4; bases outside the gene matches: 7. CDR3 sequence (DNA): TGTGCCAGCAGCCAATTAGACAGGGCCGGAGAGACCCAGTACTTC. Protein product: CASSQLDRAGETQYF.

The V call is TRBV23-1, the J call TRBJ2-1; D unresolved. TRBV23-1 is an ORF, and what it does is uncertain. The CDR3 loop spans 16 amino acids. V was trimmed by 6 bases and J by 3 bases, leaving 18 bases between them. CDR3 in DNA: TGCGCCAGCAGCCCCCGGTGGAGAGCCTTCTACAATGAGCAGTTCTTC. It yields the protein CASSPRWRAFYNEQFF.

This clone was counted once. The chain is built from TRBV2 and TRBJ2-2; maybe TRBD1 (6 bases). The length of the CDR3 is 15 residues. V was trimmed by 5 bases and J by 2 bases, leaving 12 bases between them. CDR1 and CDR2 from the germline V gene are SNHLY and FYNNEI. CDR3 residues: CASSLQGPNTGELFF. CDR3 sequence (DNA): TGTGCCAGCAGTCTACAGGGCCCCAACACCGGGGAGCTGTTTTTT.

The chain uses TRBV6-5 and TRBJ2-7; 8 bases agree with TRBD2. V dropped 0 bases and J dropped 3; count of bases not matched to a gene: 7. The CDR3 loop spans 16 amino acids. The germline V gene has CDR1 MNHEY and CDR2 SVGAGI. In DNA, the CDR3 is TGTGCCAGCAGTTACTCAAAACGGGGGGGCCTCTACGAGCAGTACTTC. Protein product: CASSYSKRGGLYEQYF.

In its sample, this clone was seen a few times. The junction departs from the called germline gene at one end, perhaps through a read error. J is TRBJ1-6 and V is TRBV28, with D possibly being TRBD1 (6 bases). The CDR3 runs 13 residues. Germline V lookup: CDR1 MDHEN, CDR2 SYDVKM. CDR3 loop: CASSLVSGTPFHF. DNA for the CDR3: TGTGCCAGCAGTTTAGTTTCGGGGACACCCTTCCACTTT. The full variable domain, with the rest looked up from reference TRBV28 and TRBJ1-6, is DVKVTQSSRYLVKRTGEKVFLECVQDMDHENMFWYRQDPGLGLRLIYFSYDVKMKEKGDIPEGYSVSREKKERFSLILESASTNQTSMYLCASSLVSGTPFHFGNGTRLTVT.

In regard to this clone: Its ends do not fully match the called genes, so a read error is possible. The chain joins TRBV6-1 to TRBJ1-3; 9 bases are shared with TRBD1. The CDR3 length is 13 residues. Germline values: CDR1 MNHNS, CDR2 SASEGT. The CDR3 here is CASSRRMGDRGFF. The CDR3 DNA is TGTGCCAGCAGCCGAAGGATGGGTGACAGGGGGTTTTTT.

The gene calls are TRBV5-1 and TRBJ1-1; 7 bases agree with TRBD1. This CDR3 spans 14 amino acids. CDR1 and CDR2 (germline): SGHRS, YFSETQ. With 4 bases clipped from V and 1 base from J, the junction kept 4 bases outside the gene matches. The CDR3 DNA reads TGCGCCAGCAGCCCACAGGGGCCGAACACTGAAGCTTTCTTT. This translates into CASSPQGPNTEAFF.

This chain joins TRBV4-1 and TRBJ1-1; possible D gene TRBD1, 5 bases. The CDR3 covers 16 residues. Trimming removed 2 bases from V and 1 base from J, with 14 bases in between. Germline lookup yields CDR1 MGHRA and CDR2 YSYEKL. DNA for the CDR3: TGCGCCAGCAGCCAAATGGGGGGATCGGGGAACACTGAAGCTTTCTTT. The encoded protein is CASSQMGGSGNTEAFF.

J is TRBJ2-3 and V is TRBV4-1, with 12 bases aligning to TRBD2. Germline-derived CDR1 and CDR2 are MGHRA and YSYEKL. This CDR3 contains 14 residues. With V trimmed by 4 bases and J by 7 bases, 3 bases remained unmatched. The CDR3 sequence is CASSPGLAGYTQYF. CDR3 DNA sequence: TGCGCCAGCAGCCCGGGACTAGCGGGCTATACGCAGTATTTT.

The gene calls are TRBV30 and TRBJ1-5, with D unclear. V lost 3 bases to trimming and J lost 6 bases, with 9 bases between them. CDR3 length: 12 amino acids. The germline V gene encodes CDR1 GTSNPN and CDR2 SVGIG (reference sequence). The CDR3: CAWSSGGQPQHF. In DNA, the CDR3 is TGTGCCTGGAGCTCAGGAGGTCAGCCCCAGCATTTT. Combining the CDR3 with reference TRBV30 and TRBJ1-5 gives the whole variable domain SQTIHQWPATLVQPVGSPLSLECTVEGTSNPNLYWYRQAAGRGLQLLFYSVGIGQISSEVPQNLSASRPQDRQFILSSKKLLLSDSGFYLCAWSSGGQPQHFGDGTRLSIL.

This clone was seen only once. The gene calls are TRBV28 and TRBJ2-7, with 8 bases identical to TRBD1. The CDR3 totals 14 residues. Germline CDR1 is MDHEN and CDR2 is SYDVKM. Trimming at V came to 4 bases and at J to 1 base, leaving 3 bases not matched to a gene. In DNA form, the CDR3 reads TGTGCCAGCAGTTCGACAGGGGATTCCTACGAGCAGTACTTC. Protein: CASSSTGDSYEQYF.

V usage is TRBV6-5 and J usage is TRBJ1-2; unclear D gene. Germline loops: CDR1 MNHEY, CDR2 SVGAGI. Trimming left V 6 bases short and J 7 bases short, with 12 bases between. CDR3 length equals 12 residues. The CDR3 DNA sequence: TGTGCCAGCAGCACTCCATCTCCTGGCTACACCTTC. Its translation: CASSTPSPGYTF.

The chain links TRBV4-2 to TRBJ1-2, with D possibly being TRBD1 (6 bases). The CDR3 is 17 residues long. The ends were cut back, 2 bases at V and 8 bases at J, with 24 bases in the middle. Germline CDR1 and CDR2: LGHNA and YNFKEQ. Written as DNA, the CDR3 is TGTGCCAGCAGCCAACTTTGGCAGGGGCCCTCTCAGGAGGGCTACACCTTC. This codes for CASSQLWQGPSQEGYTF.

The chain couples TRBV5-1 to TRBJ1-4; D may be TRBD1 (6 bases). The CDR3 spans 15 residues. Trimming cost V 0 bases and J 7 bases, with 13 bases left between them. Germline loops: CDR1 SGHRS, CDR2 YFSETQ. As DNA, the CDR3 is TGCGCCAGCAGCTTGGATGGGGGCGCAGGTGAAAAACTGTTTTTT. Amino acids: CASSLDGGAGEKLFF. The full variable domain, in which reference TRBV5-1 and TRBJ1-4 provide the parts outside the CDR3, is KAGVTQTPRYLIKTRGQQVTLSCSPISGHRSVSWYQQTPGQGLQFLFEYFSETQRNKGNFPGRFSGRQFSNSRSEMNVSTLELGDSALYLCASSLDGGAGEKLFFGSGTQLSVL.

This chain uses TRBV18 with TRBJ2-2, with no clear D. The germline V gene encodes CDR1 KGHSH and CDR2 LQKENI. With 3 bases removed from V and 3 bases from J, the gap between germline ends came to 2 bases. The CDR3 length is 12 residues. The CDR3 DNA is TGTGCCAGCTCACCCTACACCGGGGAGCTGTTTTTT. It specifies CASSPYTGELFF.

The chain is built from TRBV4-2 and TRBJ2-1, with 11 bases that match TRBD2. The CDR3 covers 15 residues. The germline gives CDR1 LGHNA, CDR2 YNFKEQ. The trim removed 3 bases at V and 9 bases at J, leaving 7 bases unmatched. This chain's CDR3 is CASSHGSGGAVEQFF. Here the CDR3 DNA reads TGTGCCAGCAGCCATGGTAGCGGGGGGGCCGTTGAGCAGTTCTTC.

V gene TRBV7-9 combines with J gene TRBJ2-5, with D perhaps matching TRBD1 (5 bases). The CDR3 has 16 amino acids. Germline V lookup: CDR1 SEHNR, CDR2 FQNEAQ (reference sequence). The germline V and J ends were trimmed by 1 base and 7 bases, with 19 bases remaining between them. The CDR3 loop reads CASSLGLLRAIGTQYF. The CDR3 nucleotides are TGTGCCAGCAGCTTAGGCTTGCTCAGGGCAATCGGGACCCAGTACTTC.

The chain is built from TRBV5-4 and TRBJ1-4; TRBD1 matches 8 bases. The length of the CDR3 is 15 residues. With 0 bases clipped from V and 3 bases from J, the junction kept 1 base outside the gene matches. Germline CDR1 reads SGHNT; CDR2 reads YYREEE (reference sequence). The DNA of the CDR3 is TGTGCCAGCAGCTTGGTGGGACAGGCTAATGAAAAACTGTTTTTT. As protein: CASSLVGQANEKLFF.

This clone has just one count. The CDR3 nucleotides read TGCGCCAGCAGTTCTACAATCCCAAAGCAACAGGGAGAGCGTGGCTACACCTTC. Translation: CASSSTIPKQQGERGYTF. This chain uses TRBV5-1 with TRBJ1-2; the D gene is possibly TRBD1 (6 bases). The CDR3 totals 18 residues. V was cut by 5 bases and J by 7 bases, with 30 bases left in between. Looked up from germline, CDR1 is SGHRS and CDR2 is YFSETQ.